This T cell receptor (beta chain) appears in the sequencing data of a study of identifying expanded T cells in peripheral blood. Healthy donors had no documented immune events, such as infections, while sampled. The CDR3 contains 15 residues. Germline V gene lookup returns CDR1 SGHVS and CDR2 FQNEAQ. The ends lost 5 bases at V and 7 bases at J; junction bases unmatched: 13. In the case of this clone: The antigen remains undetermined.

Here immunoSEQ multiplex PCR was the method, and the copy in TCRdb shows in-frame clones only, minus some. The sample includes around 100,000 clones, approximately 90% seen only once; the top ten take roughly 15%. Study conclusions and caveats: Technical replicates showed about 1.1 changed clones; two weeks roughly 15; four weeks 19. Variance in clone template counts between approximately 2-week samples significantly increased with total template count across all healthy donors.

The gene calls are TRBV7-8 and TRBJ2-7; 8 bases map to TRBD1. The source material was blood. The receptor comes from a person aged 18 to 75 in good health. In DNA form, the CDR3 reads TGTGCCAGCAGCCGGGACAGGCGATCTAGGGGGGAGCAGTACTTC. Amino acid sequence: CASSRDRRSRGEQYF.